These 24 T cell receptor beta chains came from one sample sequenced in a study of T cell changes during pregnancy in multiple sclerosis. The protocol was immunoSEQ multiplex PCR, while the TCRdb copy is restricted to in-frame clones and leaves out a portion. This sample has about 64,000 clones, with roughly 96% found just once. This specimen was CD8+ T cells from peripheral blood mononuclear cells, taken after pregnancy. Receptors were obtained from a female donor with multiple sclerosis, enrolled in a pregnancy study.

V usage is TRBV7-2 and J usage is TRBJ2-1; 10 nucleotides agree with TRBD2. CDR3 length equals 14 residues. V shed 6 bases, J shed 6 bases, and the junction held 5 bases outside the gene matches. The germline gives CDR1 SGHTA, CDR2 FQGNSA. The CDR3 nucleotides read TGTGCCAGCAGTTTTAGCGGGGGGCCCAATGAGCAGTTCTTC. Protein sequence: CASSFSGGPNEQFF. Supplemented by reference TRBV7-2 and TRBJ2-1, the full variable domain reads GAGVSQSPSNKVTEKGKDVELRCDPISGHTALYWYRQSLGQGLEFLIYFQGNSAPDKSGLPSDRFSAERTGGSVSTLTIQRTQQEDSAVYLCASSFSGGPNEQFFGPGTRLTVL.

The CDR3 loop is CATSRDSSIHNYGYTF. The DNA for the CDR3 is TGTGCCACCAGCAGGGACAGTAGCATCCATAACTATGGCTACACCTTC. J is TRBJ1-2 and V is TRBV15, with D possibly being TRBD1 (6 bases). Germline loops: CDR1 LNHNV, CDR2 YYDKDF (reference sequence). CDR3 length: 16 residues. The V end was cut by 3 bases, the J end by 1 base, with 15 bases between.

This clone appeared once. The chain combines TRBV18 with TRBJ1-2; weak D call: TRBD1 (5 bases). The CDR3 loop spans 15 amino acids. CDR1 KGHSH and CDR2 LQKENI come from the germline V gene. V lost 3 bases, J lost 4 bases, and 15 bases lay in between. CDR3 residues: CASSPGTDALYGYTF. The DNA for the CDR3 is TGTGCCAGCTCACCTGGGACTGACGCCCTCTATGGCTACACCTTC.

The genes are TRBV29-1 and TRBJ1-3; D not resolved. V lost 0 bases and J 1 base, leaving 10 bases between the germline ends. Germline CDR1 is SQVTM and CDR2 is ANQGSEA. The CDR3 is made up of 15 amino acids. DNA of the CDR3: TGCAGCGTTGAAGATCATCCGCGTTCTGGAAACACCATATATTTT. Amino acid sequence: CSVEDHPRSGNTIYF.

About this clone itself: The junction and the germline gene differ at one end; a read error may be behind it. V gene TRBV5-1 combines with J gene TRBJ2-1; 9 bases map to TRBD2. Germline loops: CDR1 SGHRS, CDR2 YFSETQ. This CDR3 comprises 14 residues. CDR3 DNA sequence: TGCGCCAGCCGCTTAGCGGGAGACGCCGATGAGCAGTTCTTC. Translation: CASRLAGDADEQFF. The variable domain in full, completed from reference TRBV5-1 and TRBJ2-1, reads KAGVTQTPRYLIKTRGQQVTLSCSPISGHRSVSWYQQTPGQGLQFLFEYFSETQRNKGNFPGRFSGRQFSNSRSEMNVSTLELGDSALYLCASRLAGDADEQFFGPGTRLTVL.

The chain carries TRBV2 and TRBJ2-2; 8 nucleotides line up with TRBD2. Germline V gene sequence: CDR1 SNHLY, CDR2 FYNNEI. Trimming took 10 bases from V and 0 from J; bases not matched to a gene: 10. CDR3 length equals 16 residues. In nucleotides, the CDR3 is TGTGCCACCCAGACTAGCGACAAGACGAACACCGGGGAGCTGTTTTTT. Residues: CATQTSDKTNTGELFF.

The chain carries TRBV9 and TRBJ2-3, with D unclear. Germline V gene data show CDR1 as SGDLS and CDR2 as YYNGEE. V was shortened by 1 base and J by 6 bases, with 9 bases between the two germline ends. CDR3 size: 13 residues. CDR3: CASSVKIADTQYF. In nucleotides, the CDR3 is TGTGCCAGCAGCGTAAAAATTGCGGATACGCAGTATTTT.

The chain has TRBV5-1 and TRBJ2-7; TRBD1 might be the D (6 bases). The V end lost 4 bases, the J end lost 1 base, and 12 bases lay between the germline ends. The germline CDR1 and CDR2 sequences are SGHRS and YFSETQ. The CDR3 contains 14 residues. This chain's CDR3 is CASSPDRLSYEQYF. CDR3 bases: TGCGCCAGCAGCCCCGACAGGCTATCCTACGAGCAGTACTTC.

This chain joins TRBV27 and TRBJ1-5, with 7 bases identical to TRBD1. The length of the CDR3 is 15 residues. Germline loops: CDR1 MNHEY, CDR2 SMNVEV (reference sequence). J lost 6 bases, V lost 5 bases, and 10 bases had no gene match. CDR3 protein: CASSLRGARGQPQHF. The CDR3 coding sequence is TGTGCCAGCAGTCTCAGGGGGGCCAGGGGTCAGCCCCAGCATTTT.

The CDR3 is CATSRDRGVSSYNEQFF. As DNA, the CDR3 is TGTGCCACCAGCAGAGATCGGGGGGTCTCCTCCTACAATGAGCAGTTCTTC. V gene TRBV15 combines with J gene TRBJ2-1; 7 bases are a match to TRBD2. Per the germline V gene, CDR1 is LNHNV and CDR2 is YYDKDF (reference sequence). CDR3 length: 17 amino acids. V trimming: 0 bases; J trimming: 0 bases; junction bases outside the gene matches: 5.

This chain links TRBV27 with TRBJ1-4; a possible D gene is TRBD1 (6 bases). CDR1 is MNHEY, CDR2 SMNVEV, per germline (reference sequence). Trimming pared 7 bases from V and 7 bases from J, leaving 19 bases between. There are 15 residues in the CDR3. The DNA of the CDR3 is TGTGCCAGCATTGGGCGGGGGGCAGAAGGTGAAAAACTGTTTTTT. This encodes CASIGRGAEGEKLFF.

The rearrangement links TRBV11-2 to TRBJ2-7; D is undetermined. The V end lost 5 bases, the J end lost 3 bases, and 5 bases lay between the germline ends. Germline assignment: CDR1 SGHAT and CDR2 FQNNGV. The CDR3 loop spans 11 amino acids. The CDR3: CASSVHYEQYF. CDR3 bases: TGTGCCAGCAGCGTCCACTACGAGCAGTACTTC. The full variable domain, its missing parts supplied by reference TRBV11-2 and TRBJ2-7, is EAGVAQSPRYKIIEKRQSVAFWCNPISGHATLYWYQQILGQGPKLLIQFQNNGVVDDSQLPKDRFSAERLKGVDSTLKIQPAKLEDSAVYLCASSVHYEQYFGPGTRLTVT.

V is TRBV18 and J is TRBJ2-3; a possible D gene is TRBD2 (6 bases). This CDR3 has 14 amino acids. V was shortened by 0 bases and J by 5 bases, with 9 bases between the two germline ends. The germline gives CDR1 KGHSH, CDR2 LQKENI. CDR3 amino acids: CASSPPDGRDTQYF. The CDR3 DNA reads as TGTGCCAGCTCACCACCAGACGGGAGAGATACGCAGTATTTT.

This chain connects TRBV4-3 to TRBJ2-7; D is uncertain. The CDR3 has 14 amino acids. The V end lost 0 bases, the J end lost 3 bases, and 9 bases lay between the germline ends. Germline V gene lookup returns CDR1 LGHNA and CDR2 YSLEER. CDR3 sequence reads: CASSQELVGYEQYF. The CDR3 region has the DNA TGCGCCAGCAGCCAAGAGTTAGTCGGCTACGAGCAGTACTTC.

The chain links TRBV7-9 to TRBJ2-2; no clear D. The CDR3 totals 16 residues. Trimming removed 4 bases from V and 0 bases from J, with 12 bases in between. The germline V gene has CDR1 SEHNR and CDR2 FQNEAQ (reference sequence). The CDR3 is CASSSLFRPNTGELFF. The CDR3 DNA follows: TGTGCCAGCAGCTCACTGTTCAGGCCGAACACCGGGGAGCTGTTTTTT.

This clone was seen more than once but under ten times. The chain joins TRBV28 to TRBJ1-1; 9 bases map to TRBD1. Germline assignment: CDR1 MDHEN and CDR2 SYDVKM. The CDR3 sequence is 14 residues long. The V segment lost 5 bases and the J segment 7 bases; nucleotides outside the gene matches: 8. CDR3 amino acids: CASSLQGASGEAFF. DNA of the CDR3: TGTGCCAGCAGTCTACAGGGGGCATCGGGTGAAGCTTTCTTT.

Notes on this clone: At one end the junction does not follow the germline gene, possibly because of a read error. This chain joins TRBV9 and TRBJ2-1; 16 bases fit TRBD2. Germline V gene data show CDR1 as SGDLS and CDR2 as YYNGEE. The CDR3 contains 18 residues. The CDR3 coding sequence is TGTGCCGGCAGCTCCGGGACTAGCGGGAGGGAATCCTACAATGAGCAGTTCTTC. Translating it yields CAGSSGTSGRESYNEQFF.

The chain couples TRBV7-8 to TRBJ2-1; 9 bases map to TRBD2. The CDR3 totals 14 residues. Germline CDR1 SGHVS, CDR2 FQNEAQ. Trimming took 8 bases from V and 10 from J; bases not matched to a gene: 12. The CDR3 DNA is TGTGCCAGCTTGGGACTAGCCGGCTTCCCCGAGCAGTTCTTC. As protein: CASLGLAGFPEQFF.

The chain has TRBV5-1 and TRBJ2-2, with D possibly TRBD1 on 6 matching bases. Germline lookup yields CDR1 SGHRS and CDR2 YFSETQ. V lost 4 bases and J lost 0, with 16 bases in between. CDR3 length equals 17 residues. The CDR3 sequence is CASSLILGGANTGELFF. CDR3 sequence (DNA): TGCGCCAGCAGCCTGATATTAGGGGGAGCGAACACCGGGGAGCTGTTTTTT.

The chain employs TRBV5-6 and TRBJ2-7, with D possibly matching TRBD2 (6 bases). Germline V lookup: CDR1 SGHDT, CDR2 YYEEEE. The ends were cut back, 0 bases at V and 0 bases at J, with 16 bases in the middle. CDR3 length equals 17 residues. As DNA, the CDR3 is TGTGCCAGCAGCTTGGGGGGCCCTAGCGCCAGCTCCTACGAGCAGTACTTC. Its translation is CASSLGGPSASSYEQYF.

The chain has TRBV28 and TRBJ2-5; D ambiguous. This CDR3 is built from 18 residues. The germline CDR1 and CDR2 sequences are MDHEN and SYDVKM. Trimming took off 1 base at V and 4 bases at J, with 22 bases between the two ends. CDR3 sequence reads: CASSLSPVTAPTRETQYF. CDR3 in DNA: TGTGCCAGCAGTTTATCCCCCGTCACCGCCCCCACCAGAGAGACCCAGTACTTC.

This chain joins TRBV27 and TRBJ2-3; 8 bases match TRBD2. The V gene's germline CDR1 is MNHEY and CDR2 SMNVEV (reference sequence). The ends lost 4 bases at V and 4 bases at J; junction bases unmatched: 13. The CDR3 is made up of 17 amino acids. CDR3 sequence: CASSSPRSGRIADTQYF. DNA of the CDR3: TGTGCCAGCAGTTCCCCCAGGAGCGGGAGAATTGCAGATACGCAGTATTTT.

The chain uses TRBV9 and TRBJ2-7, with unresolved D. CDR1 SGDLS and CDR2 YYNGEE come from the germline V gene. Deletions cut 0 bases from V and 0 bases from J, with 10 bases between. This CDR3 region has 15 residues. The CDR3 DNA sequence: TGTGCCAGCAGCGTAGGAGGCGGAACCTCCTACGAGCAGTACTTC. Translated, it gives CASSVGGGTSYEQYF.

This chain connects TRBV6-6 to TRBJ1-5; D uncertain. V was shortened by 0 bases and J by 0 bases, with 3 bases between the two germline ends. The V gene's germline CDR1 is MNHNY and CDR2 SVGAGI (reference sequence). The CDR3 spans 14 residues. The DNA of the CDR3 is TGTGCCAGCAGTTACTCTAATAGCAATCAGCCCCAGCATTTT. It codes for CASSYSNSNQPQHF.